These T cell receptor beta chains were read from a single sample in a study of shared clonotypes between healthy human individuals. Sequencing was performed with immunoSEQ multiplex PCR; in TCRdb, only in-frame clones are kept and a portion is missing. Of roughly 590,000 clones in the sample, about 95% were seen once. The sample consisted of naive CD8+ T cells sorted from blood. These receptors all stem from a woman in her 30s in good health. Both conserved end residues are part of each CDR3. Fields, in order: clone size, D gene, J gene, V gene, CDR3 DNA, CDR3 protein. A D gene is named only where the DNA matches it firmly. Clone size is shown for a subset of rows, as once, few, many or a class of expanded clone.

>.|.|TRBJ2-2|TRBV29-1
TGCAGCGTTAGTCTAAGACAGAAGAGCACCGGGGAGCTGTTTTTT
CSVSLRQKSTGELFF
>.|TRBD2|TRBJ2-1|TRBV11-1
TGTGCCAGCAGCTTAGGTCTGCGCGGGAGGGCCTACAATGAGCAGTTCTTC
CASSLGLRGRAYNEQFF
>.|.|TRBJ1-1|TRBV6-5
TGTGCCAGCAGTTACGCAGAAGAGGGGGACACTGAAGCTTTCTTT
CASSYAEEGDTEAFF
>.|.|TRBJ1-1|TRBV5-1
TGCGCCAGCAGCTTGGCGGGCAGTACTGAAGCTTTCTTT
CASSLAGSTEAFF
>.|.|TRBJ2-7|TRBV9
TGTGCCAGCAGCGTATCGGCAGGGAACTCCTACGAGCAGTACTTC
CASSVSAGNSYEQYF
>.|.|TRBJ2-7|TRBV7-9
TGTGCCAGCAGCTCTTACGATGGCCCCTACGAGCAGTACTTC
CASSSYDGPYEQYF
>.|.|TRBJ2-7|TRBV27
TGTGCCAGCAGTTTGCAGGGCCCCACCTACGAGCAGTACTTC
CASSLQGPTYEQYF
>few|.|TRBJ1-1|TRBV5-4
TGTGCCAGCTTTAACCCGGGGATGAACACTGAAGCTTTCTTT
CASFNPGMNTEAFF
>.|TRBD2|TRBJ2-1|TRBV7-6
TGTGCCAGCAGCTCCCCCCCAGCGGGAGTCAATGAGCAGTTCTTC
CASSSPPAGVNEQFF
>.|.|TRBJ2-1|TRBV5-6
TGTGCCAGCAGCTTGCTTAGGGGCAGTGAGCAGTTCTTC
CASSLLRGSEQFF
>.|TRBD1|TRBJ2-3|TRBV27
TGTGCCAGCAGGAGGGGACAGGGCACAGATACGCAGTATTTT
CASRRGQGTDTQYF
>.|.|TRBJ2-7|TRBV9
TGTGCCAGCAGCGTTGGACTGGGCGAGCAGTACTTC
CASSVGLGEQYF
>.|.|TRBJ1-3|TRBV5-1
TGCGCCAGCAGCCCAGGACGTATCTCTGGAAACACCATATATTTT
CASSPGRISGNTIYF
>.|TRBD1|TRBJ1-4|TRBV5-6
TGTGCCAGCAGCTTCGGTGGGACAGAGAATGAAAAACTGTTTTTT
CASSFGGTENEKLFF
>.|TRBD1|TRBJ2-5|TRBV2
TGTGCCAGCAGTCCCGGGACAGCAAATTGGGAGACCCAGTACTTC
CASSPGTANWETQYF
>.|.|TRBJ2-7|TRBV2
TGTGCCAGCGGCTTAGCGGCAGCCTACGAGCAGTACTTC
CASGLAAAYEQYF
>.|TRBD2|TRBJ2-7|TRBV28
TGTGCCAGCAGGACACTAGCGGGAGAATTACACGAGCAGTACTTC
CASRTLAGELHEQYF
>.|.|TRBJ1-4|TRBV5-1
TGCGCCAGCAGCTTAAGGACGGCGACTAATGAAAAACTGTTTTTT
CASSLRTATNEKLFF
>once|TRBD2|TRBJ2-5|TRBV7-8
TGTGCCAGCAGCTTAAAATTGGGCGGGAGGGTACAAGAGACCCAGTACTTC
CASSLKLGGRVQETQYF
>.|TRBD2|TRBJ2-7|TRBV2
TGTGCCAGCAACTTAAGCGGGGACGAGCAGTACTTC
CASNLSGDEQYF
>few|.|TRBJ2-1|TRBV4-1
TGCGCCAGCAGCCAAGAAGGGACAGAGCAGTTCTTC
CASSQEGTEQFF
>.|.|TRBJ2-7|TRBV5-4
TGTGCCAGCAGCCACCAGTCGGGCGAGCAGTACTTC
CASSHQSGEQYF
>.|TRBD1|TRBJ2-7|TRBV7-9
TGTGCCAGCAGCTTACCAGGGGGGACAGGAGAATTTAGCCCCTACGAGCAGTACTTC
CASSLPGGTGEFSPYEQYF
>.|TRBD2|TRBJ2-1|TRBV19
TGTGCCAGTAGTATAGCGGGCGGGAGGAATGAGCAGTTCTTC
CASSIAGGRNEQFF
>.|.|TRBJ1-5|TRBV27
TGTGCCAGCAGCATCAGACAGGCCAATCAGCCCCAGCATTTT
CASSIRQANQPQHF
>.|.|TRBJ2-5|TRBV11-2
TGTGCCAGCAGCTCGGGCGGAACCGATACGGAGACCCAGTACTTC
CASSSGGTDTETQYF
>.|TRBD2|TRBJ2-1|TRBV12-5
TGTGCTAGTGGTTTGGTACGAGGTGGACTAGCGGGATCTGGGTACAATGAGCAGTTCTTC
CASGLVRGGLAGSGYNEQFF
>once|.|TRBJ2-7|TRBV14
TGTGCCAGCAGCCAAGAAACTCATAGCTCCTACGAGCAGTACTTC
CASSQETHSSYEQYF
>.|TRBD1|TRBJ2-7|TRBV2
TGTGCCAGCAGAGAGACGCACACAGGGGGCTCCCGTACCTACGAGCAGTACTTC
CASRETHTGGSRTYEQYF
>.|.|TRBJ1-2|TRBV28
TGTGCCAGCAGTTTGCCTGGTGGACCTGGGTATGGCTACACCTTC
CASSLPGGPGYGYTF
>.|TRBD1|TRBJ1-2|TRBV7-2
TGTGCCAGCAGCCCTGCGGACAGGGGCTACGGGAACTATGGCTACACCTTC
CASSPADRGYGNYGYTF
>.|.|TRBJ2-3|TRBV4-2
TGTGCCAGCAGCCACCCCCCGGATAGCACAGATACGCAGTATTTT
CASSHPPDSTDTQYF
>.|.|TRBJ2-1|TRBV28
TGTGCCAGCAGTTTTGACGTGCTTCGGGACAATGAGCAGTTCTTC
CASSFDVLRDNEQFF
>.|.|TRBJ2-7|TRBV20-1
TGCAGTGCTAGTTCCGTGTACGAGCAGTACTTC
CSASSVYEQYF
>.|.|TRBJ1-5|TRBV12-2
TGTGCAAGTCGCTTAGCGCGTGAGGACAGCCAGCCCCAGCATTTT
CASRLAREDSQPQHF
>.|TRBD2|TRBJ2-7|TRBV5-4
TGTGCCAGCAGCTTGGGGCGGGAGTACCTCTACGAGCAGTACTTC
CASSLGREYLYEQYF
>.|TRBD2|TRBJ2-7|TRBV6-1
TGTGCCAGCAGTGCCGGGGGGGCCACGGGAGAGCAGTACTTC
CASSAGGATGEQYF
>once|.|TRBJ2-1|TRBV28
TGTGCCAGCAGTGGTCATCTTGAGCAGTTCTTC
CASSGHLEQFF
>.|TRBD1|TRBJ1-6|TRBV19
TGTGCCAGTAGGGCGACAGGGGGAAGCTCGGGAGCACCCCTCCACTTT
CASRATGGSSGAPLHF
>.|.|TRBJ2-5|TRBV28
TGTGCCAGCAGTTTCGACCCGAGCGACAAACCCCAAGAGACCCAGTACTTC
CASSFDPSDKPQETQYF
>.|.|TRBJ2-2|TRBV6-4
TGTGCCAGCAGTGACGACGGGTACACCGGGGAGCTGTTTTTT
CASSDDGYTGELFF
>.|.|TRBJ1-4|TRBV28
TGTGCCAGCAGTTTTCCGCTCAGGGGAACTAATGAAAAACTGTTTTTT
CASSFPLRGTNEKLFF
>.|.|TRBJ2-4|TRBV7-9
TGTGCCAGCAGCTTAACCCGAGCAGGGGACATTCAGTACTTC
CASSLTRAGDIQYF
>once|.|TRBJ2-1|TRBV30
TGTGCCTGGAGTGTCCTGGGGAGTGAGCAGTTCTTC
CAWSVLGSEQFF
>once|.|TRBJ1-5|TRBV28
TGTGCCAGCAGTTTCAGGGTAGGTAGCAATCAGCCCCAGCATTTT
CASSFRVGSNQPQHF
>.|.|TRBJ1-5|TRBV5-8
TGTGCCAGCAGCTGGAGCAATCAGCCCCAGCATTTT
CASSWSNQPQHF
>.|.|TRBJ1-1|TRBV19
TGTGCCAGTAGTATATACGCAGGAGCAAGGGCTGAAGCTTTCTTT
CASSIYAGARAEAFF
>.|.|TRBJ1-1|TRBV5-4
TGTGCCAGCAGGGAAAACCCGAACACTGAAGCTTTCTTT
CASRENPNTEAFF
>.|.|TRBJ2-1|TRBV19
TGTGCCAGTAGTATCTTTTTGGGTCAGGAACACAATGAGCAGTTCTTC
CASSIFLGQEHNEQFF
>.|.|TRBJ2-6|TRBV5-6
TGTGCCAGCAGCTCCTTTACAGGGACAAGCTCTGGGGCCAACGTCCTGACTTTC
CASSSFTGTSSGANVLTF
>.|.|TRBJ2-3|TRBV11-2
TGTGCCAGCAGCTTAGCTGGGTTTGCAGATACGCAGTATTTT
CASSLAGFADTQYF
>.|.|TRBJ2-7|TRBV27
TGTGCCAGCAGTTTATCGGGCAGGGCTAGCTACGAGCAGTACTTC
CASSLSGRASYEQYF
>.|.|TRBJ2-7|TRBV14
TGTGCCAGCAGCCACCGACTGGGACTCCTAACCTACGAGCAGTACTTC
CASSHRLGLLTYEQYF
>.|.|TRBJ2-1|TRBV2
TGTGCCAGCAGTGATTATCGGACAACCAATGAGCAGTTCTTC
CASSDYRTTNEQFF
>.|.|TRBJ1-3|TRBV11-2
TGTGCCAGCAGCTTTTCCGGTTATCGCTCTGGAAACACCATATATTTT
CASSFSGYRSGNTIYF